What follows is one TCR beta chain and its context. Relative to the germline gene, one junction end is altered; a read error may explain this. TCR cDNA was synthesized by 5'RACE template switching, which introduced a universal primer site and unique molecular identifiers. cDNA synthesis was primed from both the TCR alpha and TCR beta constant segments. Libraries were amplified in two PCR steps, with sample barcodes and sequencing adapters added in the second step. Sequencing of libraries was done on Illumina HiSeq 2500 (2x100 bp) or NovaSeq (2x150 bp). Per the original workflow: Reads were demultiplexed and collapsed into UMI consensus sequences with MIGEC, and V(D)J alignment was performed with MiXCR. Vaccine-responding clonotypes were identified with edgeR using replicate PBMC samples, with FDR below 0.01 and a log2 fold change above 5 up to day 15 being required. Bulk clonotypes were assigned CD4 or CD8 identity according to which sequenced CD4 or CD8 repertoire held them at higher abundance. To estimate how each clone was distributed across memory phenotypes, clonotype frequencies in memory subsets were weighted by FACS-sorted cell numbers. The raw public reads went through TCRdb reprocessing: fastp at Q25, MiXCR clone calling, in-frame beta chains kept. CDR3 protein sequences are deduplicated, and each keeps its most common genes and DNA. TCRdb's processing, not the study's, gives the V and J calls here. Counted in this sample were roughly 4,600 distinct CDR3 sequences; under 10% of them appeared once. About 1.5% of the sample is taken by the ten largest.

Taken from the germline V gene, the CDR1 and CDR2 loops are KGHSH and LQKENI. The CDR3 goes from the cysteine to the phenylalanine over 16 residues. The read is trimmed to its CDR3 DNA, 48 bases read in frame from base 1. Per the publication, the treatment or condition label means: live attenuated yellow fever vaccine strain. A standard Ficoll-Paque protocol was used to isolate PBMCs from peripheral blood. RNA from sorted memory subsets was extracted with the RNeasy Micro Kit. This sample stems from a study of T cells after yellow fever vaccination (dated by TCRdb to the late 2010s). Regarding the research as a whole: Memory subsets (EM, EMRA, CM and Tscm) were sorted on a BD FACS Aria III using CD3, CD45RA, CCR7 and CD95 staining. Bulk TCR alpha and beta repertoires were sequenced longitudinally to track T-cell clones before and after primary and booster YFV17D yellow fever vaccination. Libraries from fractions with low cell numbers were prepared with the SMART-Seq v4 Ultra Low Input RNA kit. Two healthy male donors, one aged 18 to 29 and one aged 30 to 40 years, made up the cohort. Memory subsets were sorted on days 0, 15 and 45 and at 18 months after primary vaccination, and on days 0, 15 and 45 after the 30-year booster. Blood was collected at multiple timepoints before and after primary and secondary immunization, and bulk PBMC replicates and cell subsets were isolated.

The investigation overall reported the following: FACS-sorted repertoires could contain abundant contaminating clonotypes from the bulk population, so computational filtering was required. A small share of clonotypes occurred in both CD4 and CD8 compartments, likely arising from convergent recombination. Most clones expanded after primary vaccination were re-detected after the booster (approximately 95% of CD4 and around 86% of CD8), suggesting broad memory maintenance. The secondary T-cell response was found to be weaker but faster than the primary response, with a peak reached on day 5 rather than on day 15. On day 0, almost all vaccine-responding clonotypes were below detection in the sorted memory subsets. The study included only a couple of donors, which limits how far the findings can be generalized.

The rearranged chain carries TRBV18 and TRBJ2-6; the D gene is possibly TRBD1 or TRBD2, each agreeing over 5 bases. The sequences come from PBMCs, either bulk or a sorted T-cell subset (CD4+, CD8+, memory, or dextramer-sorted; not recorded which), collected 15 days after the yellow fever booster vaccination. The clonotype comes from a young man who received the YFV17D yellow fever vaccine. The bases are TGTACCAGCTCACCAACTGGGACCTCTCGGGCCAACGTCCTGACTTTC. It encodes CTSSPTGTSRANVLTF.